This T cell receptor beta chain was identified in a study of cytomegalovirus exposure and HLA in healthy donors. Primers: 60 Vbeta forward and 13 Jbeta reverse. Only in-frame clones appear in the TCRdb table, and some are missing; sequencing was by immunoSEQ multiplex PCR. The table records 200,000 to 250,000 clones, 70% of them present only once. Trimming removed 5 bases from V and 0 bases from J, with 9 bases in between. CDR1 and CDR2 from the germline V gene are SNHLY and FYNNEI. This CDR3 is built from 14 residues. V usage is TRBV2 and J usage is TRBJ2-3, with D maybe TRBD2 (5 bases). The TCR sequence derives from a man aged 35-49 years in good health and CMV-seropositive. The sequenced sample was PBMCs. CDR3: CASSPGLSTDTQYF. The CDR3 DNA sequence: TGTGCCAGCAGTCCCGGACTTAGCACAGATACGCAGTATTTT.